The clone carrying this T cell receptor beta chain was counted at least ten times. Its antigen is not identified. This sample was taken from a study of CD8 T cells in ankylosing spondylitis. Overall study findings and caveats: Seemingly distinctive of ankylosing spondylitis blood was a TCR beta motif formed by eight highly homologous variants. Significant enrichment of disease-linked clones was reported in matched ankylosing spondylitis synovial fluid.

TCRdb ran MiXCR on the 5' RACE reads and lists one entry per CDR3 protein. The sample consists of 450,000 or so distinct CDR3 sequences, roughly 26% of them appearing once. V was clipped by 1 base and J by 5 bases, with 14 bases between them. The germline CDR1 and CDR2 sequences are SGHTA and FQGNSA. The CDR3 has 15 amino acids. This receptor was identified in a male donor with ankylosing spondylitis. Sequenced sample: blood, either unsorted or a sorted T cell fraction (not recorded which). This chain connects TRBV7-2 to TRBJ2-5, with D maybe TRBD1 (6 bases). This CDR3 is CASSLGPNRAETQYF. CDR3 in DNA: TGTGCCAGCAGCTTAGGGCCAAACAGGGCGGAGACCCAGTACTTC.